This entry concerns a single TCR beta chain. This clonotype has only a few counts. Its antigen is currently not known. No much larger clone is present one base from it, and per-base qualities are unavailable. The sample is drawn from a study of T-cell memory formation after mild COVID-19 listed by TCRdb under 2021. As for the study more broadly: Most TCR sequence clusters were specific to one of the two donors. The cohort comprised two young, previously healthy adult volunteers, one female and one male. In a couple of donors, T-cell clones that expanded and contracted after mild COVID-19 were followed by sequencing TCRalpha and TCRbeta repertoires longitudinally.

Sequencing was carried out with an Illumina NovaSeq 6000. TCRalpha and TCRbeta cDNA libraries were constructed by 5'RACE with constant-segment primers, with sample barcodes and unique molecular identifiers being introduced. Trizol reagent was used to extract RNA from every sample. Libraries were amplified in two PCR steps, with a second sample barcode and Illumina TruSeq adapters added in the second step. Libraries were sequenced on an Illumina NovaSeq with 2 x 150 bp paired-end reads. Per the authors' processing: Demultiplexing of reads and collapsing into UMI-guided consensus sequences were performed with migec v1.2.7. Using mixcr v2.1.11, UMI consensuses were aligned to TRA and TRB V and J templates and then assembled into clonotypes. Clonotypes were classified as expanded or contracted when called significant by both edgeR and NoisET, with noise models trained on biological replicates. For edgeR calls, the cutoffs were a false discovery rate-adjusted p below 0.01 and a log2 fold-change threshold of 1. As an exploratory analysis of dynamics, PCA with hierarchical clustering was applied to max-normalized trajectories of the 1000 most abundant clonotypes. Separately sequenced CD4+ and CD8+ repertoires were used to assign a CD4 or CD8 phenotype to each responding clone. TCRdb ran its own pipeline on the public reads, namely fastp trimming at Q25 and MiXCR clone calling, and kept in-frame beta chains. Rows with a matching CDR3 protein are joined into one entry that keeps the most common DNA and genes. TCRdb, rather than the study authors, made the V and J calls. This sample has about 110,000 distinct CDR3 sequences in its table, and around 12% of those were observed once. In total, the top ten clones hold around 26% of the sample.

Ficoll-Paque density gradient centrifugation was the method used to isolate PBMCs. V was cut back by 4 bases and J by 0 bases, leaving a gap of 16 bases between them. CDR1 DFQATT and CDR2 SNEGSKA were looked up in the germline V gene (reference sequence). Taken from cysteine to phenylalanine, the CDR3 has 16 residues. Only the CDR3 region is kept as DNA, spanning 48 bases read in frame from base 1. Beyond this particular receptor, the publication reports: Contracting CD4+ clones appeared mostly in the CM and EM memory subsets, whereas CD8+ clones were enriched in EMRA. SARS-CoV-2 specificity was not confirmed for the second-wave clones peaking on day 37. The detection of some responding clones in pre-infection memory suggests that pre-existing cross-reactive memory T cells joined the SARS-CoV-2 response. Balanced CD4/CD8 phenotypes were observed for clones contracting from day 15 to 85, whereas a bias towards CD4+ was observed for a second wave of clones expanding from day 15 to 37. Only a couple of mild cases were covered by the study, and larger cohorts that include severe cases with pre-infection samples were considered necessary.

The sequence was collected from an adult woman who had mild COVID-19 (a few samples of this study predate the infection). The sample titles of this study are shuffled in the database, so cell type and time point are left out; the donor was told from shared clones. Sequences were obtained from PBMCs or a T cell subset sorted from them (not recorded which). The chain couples TRBV20-1 to TRBJ2-1; too little of a D gene remains to name it. The DNA is as follows: TGCAGTGCTATTCCCCTCCGGGCGGTCTCCTACAATGAGCAGTTCTTC. This translates into CSAIPLRAVSYNEQFF.